The clone carrying this T cell receptor (beta chain) showed up many times. Its cognate antigen is unknown. V lost 5 bases and J lost 5, with 12 bases in between. Germline V lookup: CDR1 DFQATT, CDR2 SNEGSKA (reference sequence). CDR3 length: 12 amino acids. This sample is drawn from a study of early T cells in non-severe SARS-CoV-2 infection. The overall study: Unsorted whole-blood RNA was sequenced in bulk, leaving chains unpaired. General observations from the study: The study's VDJdb matching favored anti-spike CD8 responses and missed private and CD4 specificities.

Each cDNA molecule carried a unique molecular identifier. A single record per CDR3 protein comes from TCRdb applying MiXCR to the 5' RACE reads. The repertoire has 55,000 to 75,000 distinct CDR3 sequences, approximately 6.1% of them found once; the top ten carry about 3.4%. The clonotype comes from an adult who was a healthcare worker with PCR-confirmed SARS-CoV-2 infection or an uninfected control (not recorded which). The rearrangement joins TRBV20-1 to TRBJ2-5; D is undetermined. This specimen consisted of whole blood, obtained at baseline. DNA of the CDR3: TGCAGTGCTGCACGTCTCGGGGAGACCCAGTACTTC. This gives the protein CSAARLGETQYF.